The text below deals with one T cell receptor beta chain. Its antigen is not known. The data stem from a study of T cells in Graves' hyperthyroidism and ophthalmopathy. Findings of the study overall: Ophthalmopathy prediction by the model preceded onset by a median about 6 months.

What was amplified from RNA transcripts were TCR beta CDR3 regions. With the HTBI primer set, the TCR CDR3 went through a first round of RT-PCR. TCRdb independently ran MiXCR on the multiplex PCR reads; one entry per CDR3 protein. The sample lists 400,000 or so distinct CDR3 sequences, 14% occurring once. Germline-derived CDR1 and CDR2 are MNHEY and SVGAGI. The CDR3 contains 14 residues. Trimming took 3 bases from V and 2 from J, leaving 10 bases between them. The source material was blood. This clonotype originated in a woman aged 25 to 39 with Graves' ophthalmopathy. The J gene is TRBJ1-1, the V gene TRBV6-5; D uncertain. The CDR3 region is CASSYVGINTEAFF. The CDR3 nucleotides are TGTGCCAGCAGTTATGTGGGAATCAACACTGAAGCTTTCTTT.